This entry concerns a single T cell receptor (beta chain). Time point in this sample: newly diagnosed GD, antithyroid drugs for less than 3 months. Making the TCR library involved RNA that had been extracted from PBMCs. A roughly 10-milliliter sample of peripheral blood was drawn into EDTA tubes. For TCR beta, libraries came from iRepertoire HTBI primers and Arm-PCR of CDR3 regions. TCRdb ran MiXCR on the multiplex PCR reads and lists one entry per CDR3 protein. The data hold about 500,000 distinct CDR3 sequences, with around 15% observed a single time. The data stem from a study of regulatory T cells in long-lasting Graves disease. V was clipped by 1 base and J by 3 bases; unmatched bases: 10. This CDR3 contains 19 residues. Looked up from germline, CDR1 is DFQATT and CDR2 is SNEGSKA (reference sequence). This sample also appeared in a second study, on T cells in Graves' hyperthyroidism and ophthalmopathy. That paper notes: With the HTBI primer set, the TCR CDR3 went through a first round of RT-PCR. From stable hyperthyroidism, ophthalmopathy was set apart by a 13 V-J model.

The clonotype originates from a man aged 35-49 years with Graves disease. J is TRBJ2-2 and V is TRBV20-1; 14 bases map to TRBD2. This material consisted of peripheral blood mononuclear cells (PBMCs), taken at new diagnosis, from a patient treated with antithyroid drugs. The CDR3 reads CSARVPLTSGRADTGELFF. CDR3 sequence (DNA): TGCAGTGCTAGAGTGCCCCTGACTAGCGGGAGGGCCGACACCGGGGAGCTGTTTTTT.